One sample yielded the 20 T cell receptor beta chains listed below, sequenced in a study of CD8 T cells in ankylosing spondylitis. TCRdb reanalysed the 5' RACE reads using MiXCR and keeps one entry per CDR3 protein. The repertoire holds around 120,000 distinct CDR3 sequences, around 15% seen once, with roughly 3% in the top ten. The material sequenced was blood, either unsorted or a sorted T cell fraction (not recorded which). The source is a female donor with ankylosing spondylitis or in good health (not recorded which).

This clonotype was observed at least ten times. This chain joins TRBV29-1 and TRBJ2-5; 12 bases line up with TRBD2. With V trimmed by 4 bases and J by 1 base, 7 bases remained unmatched. The CDR3 totals 16 residues. CDR1 and CDR2 from the germline V gene are SQVTM and ANQGSEA. CDR3 sequence: CSVGPLLAGGQETQYF. In DNA form, the CDR3 reads TGCAGCGTTGGCCCCCTACTAGCGGGGGGCCAAGAGACCCAGTACTTC.

This clonotype has a count of ten or more. The V call is TRBV5-1, the J call TRBJ2-7; a weak D match, TRBD1 (5 bases). The CDR3 consists of 15 residues. Germline V lookup: CDR1 SGHRS, CDR2 YFSETQ. V was cut by 0 bases and J by 4 bases, with 14 bases left in between. The CDR3 DNA is TGCGCCAGCAGCTTGGCTGGGGCGACGGCGTACGAGCAGTACTTC. Translating it yields CASSLAGATAYEQYF.

The J gene is TRBJ1-5, the V gene TRBV20-1; 8 nucleotides line up with TRBD1. The CDR3 is 16 amino acids. CDR1 DFQATT and CDR2 SNEGSKA come from the germline V gene (reference sequence). J gave up 0 bases and V 5 bases, and 9 bases lay outside the gene matches. The DNA of the CDR3 is TGCAGTGCTTGTCCTGGACAGGGAACTAGCAATCAGCCCCAGCATTTT. Protein: CSACPGQGTSNQPQHF.

The table lists this clonotype with many counts. This chain connects TRBV5-1 to TRBJ1-3; D not certain. This CDR3 is 16 amino acids long. Germline loops: CDR1 SGHRS, CDR2 YFSETQ. V lost 4 bases and J lost 0, with 14 bases in between. This chain's CDR3 is CASSSYRSGSGNTIYF. In DNA form, the CDR3 reads TGCGCCAGCAGCAGTTACCGCTCAGGCTCTGGAAACACCATATATTTT. Combining the CDR3 with reference TRBV5-1 and TRBJ1-3 gives the whole variable domain KAGVTQTPRYLIKTRGQQVTLSCSPISGHRSVSWYQQTPGQGLQFLFEYFSETQRNKGNFPGRFSGRQFSNSRSEMNVSTLELGDSALYLCASSSYRSGSGNTIYFGEGSWLTVV.

This chain's CDR3 is CASSYGTGTVRAYQETQYF. The CDR3 bases are TGCGCCAGCAGCTATGGAACCGGGACAGTACGTGCCTACCAAGAGACCCAGTACTTC. This chain joins TRBV5-1 and TRBJ2-5; 7 bases line up with TRBD1. CDR3 length: 19 residues. The junction had 17 bases not matched to a gene; V was cut back by 3 bases and J by 0 bases. Germline lookup yields CDR1 SGHRS and CDR2 YFSETQ.

Only a few counts were recorded for this clonotype. This chain uses TRBV6-2 or TRBV6-3 with TRBJ2-5; D call uncertain. The CDR3 is 13 amino acids. V lost 0 bases, J lost 5 bases, and 7 bases lay in between. CDR1 is MNHEY, CDR2 SVGEGT, per germline. This chain's CDR3 is CASSYSETETQYF. The CDR3 DNA reads as TGTGCCAGCAGTTACTCGGAGACGGAGACCCAGTACTTC.

This clonotype turned up a few times. CDR3 in amino acids: CASSLDTNRGLEQFF. CDR3 DNA sequence: TGTGCCAGCAGCCTTGATACGAACAGGGGACTCGAGCAGTTCTTC. This sequence joins TRBV7-2 and TRBJ2-1, with a tentative D call TRBD1 (7 bases). Trimming pared 5 bases from V and 10 bases from J, leaving 21 bases between. The CDR3 is 15 residues long. Germline CDR1 is SGHTA and CDR2 is FQGNSA. The full variable domain, in which reference TRBV7-2 and TRBJ2-1 provide the parts outside the CDR3, is GAGVSQSPSNKVTEKGKDVELRCDPISGHTALYWYRQSLGQGLEFLIYFQGNSAPDKSGLPSDRFSAERTGGSVSTLTIQRTQQEDSAVYLCASSLDTNRGLEQFFGPGTRLTVL.

This clonotype was counted many times. This sequence joins TRBV29-1 and TRBJ2-1; D is perhaps TRBD2 (5 bases). V lost 4 bases and J 4 bases, leaving 8 bases between the germline ends. The CDR3 extends over 12 amino acids. Germline lookup yields CDR1 SQVTM and CDR2 ANQGSEA. The CDR3 nucleotides read TGCAGCGTTGTCGAGGGTTACAATGAGCAGTTCTTC. It codes for CSVVEGYNEQFF.

This clonotype has at least ten counts. This chain uses TRBV20-1 with TRBJ2-5; unclear D gene. There are 13 residues in the CDR3. Germline CDR1 and CDR2: DFQATT and SNEGSKA (reference sequence). V was pared by 5 bases and J by 5 bases, with 15 bases between. The CDR3 bases are TGCAGTGCTCCCCGGGTAGGGATCGAGACCCAGTACTTC. Its protein product is CSAPRVGIETQYF.

This chain joins TRBV9 and TRBJ2-7, with D maybe TRBD2 (6 bases). CDR1 SGDLS and CDR2 YYNGEE come from the germline V gene. The V gene lost 0 bases and the J gene lost 2 bases, with 12 bases spanning the gap. CDR3 length: 15 amino acids. CDR3 region: CASSVGEGGPYEQYF. The CDR3 DNA is TGTGCCAGCAGCGTAGGTGAGGGAGGCCCCTACGAGCAGTACTTC.

About this clonotype itself: One base away lies a much larger clone, so this may be a sequencing read error. The chain joins TRBV5-1 to TRBJ2-2; D gene uncertain. The V end lost 7 bases, the J end lost 0 bases, and 7 bases lay between the germline ends. The germline CDR1 and CDR2 sequences are SGHRS and YFSETQ. The CDR3 contains 13 residues. The DNA of the CDR3 is TGCGCCAGCGGGATGGCGAACACCGGGGAGCTGTTTTTT. This encodes CASGMANTGELFF.

This clonotype was seen ten or more times. The genes are TRBV11-3 and TRBJ2-2, with 8 bases that match TRBD2. The CDR3 has 17 residues. With V trimmed by 0 bases and J by 4 bases, 7 bases remained unmatched. CDR1 and CDR2 from the germline V gene are SGHNT and YENEEA. The CDR3 protein is CASSLDRLTSGTGELFF. CDR3 nucleotide sequence: TGTGCCAGCAGCTTAGATCGCCTAACTAGCGGCACCGGGGAGCTGTTTTTT.

The chain combines TRBV10-3 with TRBJ2-5; TRBD1 matches at 7 bases. V shed 5 bases and J 5 bases; nucleotides not matched to a gene: 5. Germline loops: CDR1 ENHRY, CDR2 SYGVKD. The CDR3 runs to 13 residues. CDR3 amino acids: CAISNRGGETQYF. The CDR3 DNA sequence: TGTGCCATCAGTAACAGGGGCGGGGAGACCCAGTACTTC.

This clonotype showed up many times. The V call is TRBV5-5, the J call TRBJ2-1; the D gene is possibly TRBD2 (5 bases). V was trimmed by 4 bases and J by 8 bases, leaving 16 bases between them. CDR1 and CDR2 (germline): SGHKS, YYEKEE (reference sequence). CDR3 length: 14 residues. DNA of the CDR3: TGTGCCAGCAGCCCCTGGCGGGTTGGAGATGAGCAGTTCTTC. The encoded protein is CASSPWRVGDEQFF. The full variable domain, in which reference TRBV5-5 and TRBJ2-1 provide the parts outside the CDR3, is DAGVTQSPTHLIKTRGQQVTLRCSPISGHKSVSWYQQVLGQGPQFIFQYYEKEERGRGNFPDRFSARQFPNYSSELNVNALLLGDSALYLCASSPWRVGDEQFFGPGTRLTVL.

The rearrangement links TRBV2 to TRBJ2-5, with 7 bases fitting TRBD1. Germline lookup yields CDR1 SNHLY and CDR2 FYNNEI. The CDR3 is 18 amino acids. V was pared by 3 bases and J by 0 bases, with 13 bases of the junction left unmatched. CDR3 coding DNA: TGTGCCAGCAGTGAGACAGGGCACTCCCTTGTGTACCAAGAGACCCAGTACTTC. This sequence encodes CASSETGHSLVYQETQYF.

This clonotype came up a few times. V gene TRBV20-1 combines with J gene TRBJ2-5, with D possibly TRBD2 on 5 matching bases. Germline CDR1 is DFQATT and CDR2 is SNEGSKA (reference sequence). The CDR3 contains 13 residues. With 6 bases removed from V and 1 base from J, the gap between germline ends came to 12 bases. CDR3 residues: CSAVSSTQETQYF. DNA of the CDR3: TGCAGTGCGGTTTCTAGCACCCAAGAGACCCAGTACTTC.

This clonotype was counted at least ten times. This sequence joins TRBV15 and TRBJ2-7, with D possibly TRBD1 on 5 matching bases. The CDR3 extends over 13 amino acids. CDR1 is LNHNV, CDR2 YYDKDF, per germline (reference sequence). The V end was cut by 0 bases, the J end by 4 bases, with 7 bases between. This CDR3 reads CATSRDQGYEQYF. DNA for the CDR3: TGTGCCACCAGCAGAGACCAGGGTTACGAGCAGTACTTC.

This clonotype was observed a handful of times. The V call is TRBV7-3, the J call TRBJ1-5; the D is unclear. CDR1 and CDR2 (germline): SGHTA, FQGTGA. This CDR3 has 13 residues. V was shortened by 5 bases and J by 5 bases, with 10 bases between the two germline ends. The CDR3 DNA reads as TGTGCCAGCAGCCCCGGGCGATATCAGCCCCAGCATTTT. Its translation is CASSPGRYQPQHF. Variable domain in full (rest from reference TRBV7-3 and TRBJ1-5): GAGVSQTPSNKVTEKGKYVELRCDPISGHTALYWYRQSLGQGPEFLIYFQGTGAADDSGLPNDRFFAVRPEGSVSTLKIQRTERGDSAVYLCASSPGRYQPQHFGDGTRLSIL.

The chain links TRBV3-1 to TRBJ2-2, with 9 bases matching TRBD2. V lost 0 bases and J lost 6; bases outside the gene matches: 14. The CDR3 consists of 19 residues. Germline V gene sequence: CDR1 LGHDT, CDR2 YNNKEL (reference sequence). The CDR3: CASSQDSRLGLASAGELFF. CDR3 nucleotides: TGTGCCAGCAGCCAAGACAGTCGGCTTGGACTAGCGTCCGCCGGGGAGCTGTTTTTT.

The chain carries TRBV6-1 and TRBJ2-5, with 9 bases lining up with TRBD2. From germline, CDR1 is MNHNS and CDR2 SASEGT. The CDR3 runs 14 residues. V shed 6 bases and J 5 bases; nucleotides not matched to a gene: 7. The DNA of the CDR3 is TGTGCCAGCAGCCTGGGACTAGCAGCCGAGACCCAGTACTTC. This gives the protein CASSLGLAAETQYF.